Each of the 14 T cell receptor beta chains below was sequenced from the same sample in a study of blood T cell repertoires in COVID-19 (dated by TCRdb to the early 2020s). Library prep was done by the immunoSEQ multiplex PCR assay. TCRdb took over this immuneACCESS table, retaining in-frame rearrangements with V and J assigned. Such tables are incomplete; in checked studies, under half of the missing clones stem from an unresolved V gene, and the remainder is unexplained. This sample has 100,000 or so clones in its table, and less than 85% of those were observed once. 1.5% to 2% of the sample goes to the ten largest clones. The specimen was peripheral blood. Receptor source: a woman in her 70s with active or convalescent COVID-19.

V gene TRBV5-6 combines with J gene TRBJ1-3; D is undetermined. The CDR3 sequence is 17 residues long. The germline V and J ends were trimmed by 1 base and 0 bases, with 14 bases remaining between them. Germline CDR1 SGHDT, CDR2 YYEEEE. This chain's CDR3 is CASSLYRAGYSGNTIYF. DNA for the CDR3: TGTGCCAGCAGCTTGTATCGCGCGGGCTACTCTGGAAACACCATATATTTT.

J is TRBJ1-5 and V is TRBV18, with D maybe TRBD1 (5 bases). The germline V and J ends were trimmed by 3 bases and 5 bases, with 23 bases remaining between them. Germline-derived CDR1 and CDR2 are KGHSH and LQKENI. The CDR3 loop spans 18 amino acids. The DNA of the CDR3 is TGTGCCAGCTCACCGGACACAGGAAAGCCATATACCGATCAGCCCCAGCATTTT. Protein: CASSPDTGKPYTDQPQHF. Full variable domain (rest looked up from reference TRBV18 and TRBJ1-5): NAGVMQNPRHLVRRRGQEARLRCSPMKGHSHVYWYRQLPEEGLKFMVYLQKENIIDESGMPKERFSAEFPKEGPSILRIQQVVRGDSAAYFCASSPDTGKPYTDQPQHFGDGTRLSIL.

The V gene is TRBV2, the J gene TRBJ1-4; TRBD1 matches at 11 bases. The trim removed 3 bases at V and 8 bases at J, leaving 5 bases unmatched. Germline V CDR1 and CDR2: SNHLY, FYNNEI. CDR3 length: 15 amino acids. The CDR3 reads CASSEGGTGGEKLFF. The CDR3 nucleotides are TGTGCCAGCAGTGAGGGCGGGACAGGGGGAGAAAAACTGTTTTTT.

The chain carries TRBV4-3 and TRBJ2-7, with 11 bases lining up with TRBD2. V lost 1 base and J lost 0; bases outside the gene matches: 5. CDR1 LGHNA and CDR2 YSLEER come from the germline V gene. The CDR3 length is 17 residues. The CDR3 reads CASSQGGLAENSYEQYF. DNA of the CDR3: TGCGCCAGCAGCCAAGGGGGACTAGCGGAGAACTCCTACGAGCAGTACTTC.

The V gene is TRBV7-9, the J gene TRBJ1-3; 7 positions agree with TRBD1. This CDR3 comprises 18 residues. The germline gives CDR1 SEHNR, CDR2 FQNEAQ (reference sequence). V lost 0 bases and J lost 3; bases outside the gene matches: 11. CDR3 sequence reads: CASSLALLTGAIGNTIYF. In nucleotides, the CDR3 is TGTGCCAGCAGCTTAGCTTTACTAACAGGGGCCATTGGAAACACCATATATTTT.

The V gene is TRBV7-2, the J gene TRBJ2-7; TRBD1 matches 12 bases. The J segment lost 5 bases and the V segment lost 1 base, leaving 3 bases of the junction unmatched. The CDR3 runs 15 residues. From germline, CDR1 is SGHTA and CDR2 FQGNSA. The CDR3 nucleotides are TGTGCCAGCAGCTTAGAGGGACAGGGGGCGAACGAGCAGTACTTC. Amino acids: CASSLEGQGANEQYF.

As regards this clone: One end of the junction is discordant with germline, which a read error may explain. This chain uses TRBV3-1 (or the pseudogene TRBV3-2) with TRBJ1-1; tentative D call: TRBD1 (6 bases). CDR1 is LGHDT, CDR2 YNNKEL, per germline (reference sequence). This CDR3 comprises 16 residues. CDR3 in amino acids: CASTQGGAGAIIGAFF. The CDR3 coding sequence is TGTGCCAGCACCCAAGGGGGAGCAGGAGCTATAATTGGAGCTTTCTTT.

The chain carries TRBV30 and TRBJ2-1; 9 bases align to TRBD2. V was pared by 7 bases and J by 4 bases, with 5 bases of the junction left unmatched. The CDR3 is made up of 13 amino acids. Germline V gene lookup returns CDR1 GTSNPN and CDR2 SVGIG (reference sequence). The CDR3 DNA follows: TGTGCCTCCGATAGCGGGAGTTACAATGAGCAGTTCTTC. It translates to CASDSGSYNEQFF.

The sample holds a few counts of this clone. This sequence joins TRBV5-1 and TRBJ1-2; 8 bases align to TRBD1. There are 14 residues in the CDR3. Per germline, CDR1 SGHRS and CDR2 YFSETQ. After removal of 0 bases from V and 6 bases from J, the junction contained 4 bases not matched to a gene. The CDR3 coding sequence is TGCGCCAGCAGCTTGGGGACAGGGACTGATGGCTACACCTTC. This gives the protein CASSLGTGTDGYTF.

The chain employs TRBV19 and TRBJ2-3, with TRBD1 matching 9 bases. After removal of 5 bases from V and 6 bases from J, the junction contained 12 bases not matched to a gene. Per the germline V gene, CDR1 is LNHDA and CDR2 is SQIVND (reference sequence). The CDR3 sequence is 16 residues long. The CDR3 region has the DNA TGTGCCAGTAGTCCTGGACAGGGGCGGGTTTGGGATACGCAGTATTTT. Residues: CASSPGQGRVWDTQYF.

In nucleotides, the CDR3 is TGTGCCAGCAGTGACCCCGCGACAGGAAAATATGGCTACACCTTC. Protein product: CASSDPATGKYGYTF. V is TRBV25-1 and J is TRBJ1-2; the D gene is possibly TRBD1 (6 bases). Trimming cost V 3 bases and J 5 bases, with 16 bases left between them. There are 15 residues in the CDR3. The germline V gene encodes CDR1 MGHDK and CDR2 SYGVNS.

CDR3 region: CASSRDRYSGNTIYF. CDR3 nucleotide sequence: TGTGCCAGCAGTAGGGACAGATACTCTGGAAACACCATATATTTT. The J gene is TRBJ1-3, the V gene TRBV2; TRBD1 matches 7 bases. Trimming removed 5 bases from V and 0 bases from J; junction bases left unmatched: 4. The germline V gene encodes CDR1 SNHLY and CDR2 FYNNEI. The CDR3 consists of 15 residues.

The chain recombines TRBV6-5 with TRBJ1-2; the D gene is possibly TRBD1 (5 bases). This CDR3 is 13 amino acids long. Germline V gene data show CDR1 as MNHEY and CDR2 as SVGAGI. Trimming left V 5 bases short and J 4 bases short, with 11 bases between. CDR3 sequence (DNA): TGTGCCAGCAGTAATCAGGGACTCTATGGCTACACCTTC. Encoded protein: CASSNQGLYGYTF.

The genes are TRBV19 and TRBJ2-3; the D gene is possibly TRBD1 (6 bases). V dropped 6 bases and J dropped 4 bases, with 11 bases sitting between them. The germline V gene has CDR1 LNHDA and CDR2 SQIVND (reference sequence). The CDR3 is 13 amino acids. Here the CDR3 reads CASRLTGPDTQYF. CDR3 DNA: TGTGCCAGTAGACTTACAGGGCCAGATACGCAGTATTTT.